This is a list of T cell receptor beta chains from one sample in a study of T cell repertoires in cytomegalovirus infection. Antigens of these TCRs are unknown. In TCRdb, the reads were re-called with MiXCR into one record per CDR3 protein. This sample has around 430,000 distinct CDR3 sequences, with about 44% found just once. This specimen was cultured PBMCs, taken from culture after CMV antigen stimulation. The origin of the receptors is a human donor in good health (CMV status not recorded). Some clones in this sample may be carry-over from other donors' samples. Both conserved end residues are trimmed from each CDR3.

v_call: TRBV20-1
j_call: TRBJ1-2
cdr3_aa: SAVLGSNYGYT

v_call: TRBV7-8
j_call: TRBJ2-7
cdr3_aa: ASSSTWPRPSGTYEQY

v_call: TRBV11-1
j_call: TRBJ2-5
cdr3_aa: ASSSPHRGYQETQY

v_call: TRBV7-2
j_call: TRBJ2-1
cdr3_aa: ASSLTGLVVIEQF

v_call: TRBV20-1
j_call: TRBJ2-7
cdr3_aa: SALGLAGAYEQY

v_call: TRBV6-2/TRBV6-3
j_call: TRBJ2-7
cdr3_aa: ASSYGASGAYEQY

v_call: TRBV4-1
j_call: TRBJ1-5
cdr3_aa: ASSQAPGRNQPQH

v_call: TRBV25-1
j_call: TRBJ2-4
cdr3_aa: ASSGGGENIQY

v_call: TRBV20-1
j_call: TRBJ2-7
cdr3_aa: SARDLGVEQY

v_call: TRBV12-3/TRBV12-4
j_call: TRBJ2-7
cdr3_aa: ASSQTTGVGEQY

v_call: TRBV27
j_call: TRBJ2-1
cdr3_aa: ASCPFLAGYNEQF

v_call: TRBV7-2
j_call: TRBJ1-6
cdr3_aa: ASSPVGGQDSPLH

v_call: TRBV9
j_call: TRBJ2-2
cdr3_aa: ASSVGDTGELF

v_call: TRBV15
j_call: TRBJ1-5
cdr3_aa: ATRERGVNQPQH

v_call: TRBV5-1
j_call: TRBJ1-1
cdr3_aa: ASDLGYGNTEAF

v_call: TRBV7-2
j_call: TRBJ2-1
cdr3_aa: ASSSGPSSYNEQF

v_call: TRBV5-1
j_call: TRBJ1-1
cdr3_aa: ASSLEVNTEAF

v_call: TRBV6-2/TRBV6-3
j_call: TRBJ2-5
cdr3_aa: ASLSSGAQETQY

v_call: TRBV7-2
j_call: TRBJ2-3
cdr3_aa: ASSLVMLAETDTQY

v_call: TRBV7-2
j_call: TRBJ2-5
cdr3_aa: ASSLNKGAETQY

v_call: TRBV6-1
j_call: TRBJ2-3
cdr3_aa: ASSEGGDRTDTQY

v_call: TRBV28
j_call: TRBJ1-4
cdr3_aa: ASSPSRVTNEKLF

v_call: TRBV2
j_call: TRBJ2-1
cdr3_aa: ASSAGWKREGNEQF

v_call: TRBV11-2
j_call: TRBJ2-7
cdr3_aa: ASRRLGYEQY

v_call: TRBV6-1
j_call: TRBJ2-7
cdr3_aa: ATLWAGGYEQY

v_call: TRBV5-1
j_call: TRBJ2-1
cdr3_aa: ASSQPTGGAGGEQF

v_call: TRBV5-5
j_call: TRBJ1-4
cdr3_aa: ASSFSRSEEKLF

v_call: TRBV7-2
j_call: TRBJ2-5
cdr3_aa: ASSLMWRGIQLTQY

v_call: TRBV7-2
j_call: TRBJ2-7
cdr3_aa: ASSPRVGGLYEQY

v_call: TRBV6-1
j_call: TRBJ1-3
cdr3_aa: ASSDQRTGGGNTIY

v_call: TRBV7-8
j_call: TRBJ2-1
cdr3_aa: ASSHRYNEQF

v_call: TRBV10-1
j_call: TRBJ2-1
cdr3_aa: ASSVSVADEQF

v_call: TRBV7-2
j_call: TRBJ1-1
cdr3_aa: ASSLGKMNTEAF

v_call: TRBV19
j_call: TRBJ2-1
cdr3_aa: ASSIDSRSSYNEQF

v_call: TRBV14
j_call: TRBJ1-3
cdr3_aa: ASSQVAYSGNTIY

v_call: TRBV6-1
j_call: TRBJ1-3
cdr3_aa: ASSEQGLLGNTIY

v_call: TRBV7-2
j_call: TRBJ2-5
cdr3_aa: ASSLAIWDAQY

v_call: TRBV7-2
j_call: TRBJ2-1
cdr3_aa: ASSLARHSEQF

v_call: TRBV7-2
j_call: TRBJ1-3
cdr3_aa: ASSLIPGSSGNTIY

v_call: TRBV11-1
j_call: TRBJ1-6
cdr3_aa: ASSFNSNSPLH

v_call: TRBV2
j_call: TRBJ2-1
cdr3_aa: ASRRGGSSYNEQF

v_call: TRBV27
j_call: TRBJ2-1
cdr3_aa: ASGPREQF

v_call: TRBV4-1
j_call: TRBJ1-1
cdr3_aa: ASSQERQGWTEAF

v_call: TRBV4-3
j_call: TRBJ2-2
cdr3_aa: ASRLSVTNTGELF

v_call: TRBV29-1
j_call: TRBJ2-1
cdr3_aa: SVEDPGGGSSYNEQF

v_call: TRBV20-1
j_call: TRBJ2-1
cdr3_aa: SAETGYEQF

v_call: TRBV27
j_call: TRBJ2-2
cdr3_aa: ASNYDGSNTGELF

v_call: TRBV19
j_call: TRBJ2-2
cdr3_aa: ASSKSSVSTGELF